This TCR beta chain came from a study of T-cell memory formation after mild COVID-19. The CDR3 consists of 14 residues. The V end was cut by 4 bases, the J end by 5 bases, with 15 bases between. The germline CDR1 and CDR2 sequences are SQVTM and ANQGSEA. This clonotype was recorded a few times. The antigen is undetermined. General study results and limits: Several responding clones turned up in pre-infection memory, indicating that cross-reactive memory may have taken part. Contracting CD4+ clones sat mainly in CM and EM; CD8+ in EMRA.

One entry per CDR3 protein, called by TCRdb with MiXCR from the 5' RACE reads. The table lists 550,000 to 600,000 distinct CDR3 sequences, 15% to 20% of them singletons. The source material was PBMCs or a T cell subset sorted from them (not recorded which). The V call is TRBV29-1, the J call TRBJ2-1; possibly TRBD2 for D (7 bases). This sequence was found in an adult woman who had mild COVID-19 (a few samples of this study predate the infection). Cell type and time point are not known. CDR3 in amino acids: CSVGGGGKNNEQFF. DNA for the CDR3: TGCAGCGTTGGTGGCGGGGGCAAAAACAATGAGCAGTTCTTC.